This record looks at one TCR beta chain sequence and its context. The antigen is undetermined. Looked up from germline, CDR1 is SGHRS and CDR2 is YFSETQ. This CDR3 is 13 amino acids long. Trimming removed 1 base from V and 3 bases from J, with 5 bases in between. The data are from a study of T cell repertoires in cytomegalovirus infection. Turning to the study itself: TCR beta signatures that were public indicated CMV infection and matching HLA type.

From the reads, TCRdb called clonotypes with MiXCR, one entry per CDR3 protein. The sample gives around 450,000 distinct CDR3 sequences, about 33% of which show up once; roughly an eighth is in the top ten. General observations from the study: Clonotypes of TCR beta that were HLA-C-restricted and CMV-specific dominated the ex vivo response.

Sequenced: PBMCs. The J gene is TRBJ2-1, the V gene TRBV5-1; no reliable D call. The source is a human donor in good health (CMV status not recorded). Some clones in this sample may be carry-over from other donors' samples. CDR3: CASSLWGYNEQFF. The CDR3 coding sequence is TGCGCCAGCAGCTTGTGGGGCTACAATGAGCAGTTCTTC. Full variable domain (remainder filled in from reference TRBV5-1 and TRBJ2-1): KAGVTQTPRYLIKTRGQQVTLSCSPISGHRSVSWYQQTPGQGLQFLFEYFSETQRNKGNFPGRFSGRQFSNSRSEMNVSTLELGDSALYLCASSLWGYNEQFFGPGTRLTVL.